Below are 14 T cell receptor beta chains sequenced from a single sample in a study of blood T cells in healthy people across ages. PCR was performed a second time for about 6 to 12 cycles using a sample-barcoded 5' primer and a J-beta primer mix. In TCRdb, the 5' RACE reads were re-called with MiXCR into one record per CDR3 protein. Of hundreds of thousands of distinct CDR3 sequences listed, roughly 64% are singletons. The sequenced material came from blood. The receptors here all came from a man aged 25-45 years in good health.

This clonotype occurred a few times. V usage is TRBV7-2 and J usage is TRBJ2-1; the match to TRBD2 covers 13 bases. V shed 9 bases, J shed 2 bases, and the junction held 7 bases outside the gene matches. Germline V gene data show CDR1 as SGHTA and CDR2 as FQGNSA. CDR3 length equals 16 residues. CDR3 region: CASNGGLAGTYNEQFF. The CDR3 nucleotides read TGTGCCAGTAACGGGGGACTAGCGGGAACCTACAATGAGCAGTTCTTC.

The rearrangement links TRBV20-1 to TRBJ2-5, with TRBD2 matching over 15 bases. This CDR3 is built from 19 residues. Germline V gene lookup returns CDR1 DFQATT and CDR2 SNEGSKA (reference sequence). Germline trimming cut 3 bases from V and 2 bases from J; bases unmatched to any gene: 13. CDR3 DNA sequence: TGCAGTGCTAGTGGGGGACTAGCGGGGGGCCCCGCCATGCAAGAGACCCAGTACTTC. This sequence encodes CSASGGLAGGPAMQETQYF.

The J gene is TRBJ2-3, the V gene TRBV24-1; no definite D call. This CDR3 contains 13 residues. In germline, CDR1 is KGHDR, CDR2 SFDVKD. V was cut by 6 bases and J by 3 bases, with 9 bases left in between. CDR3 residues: CATSPGTTDTQYF. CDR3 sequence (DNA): TGTGCCACCAGTCCAGGCACAACAGATACGCAGTATTTT.

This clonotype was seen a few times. CDR3 DNA: TGTGCTAGTGGCACCAGTGGGACAGGAAATTACGAGCAGTACTTC. It yields the protein CASGTSGTGNYEQYF. The rearrangement uses TRBV12-5 and TRBJ2-5, with 8 bases aligning to TRBD1. The J call is doubtful: the DNA matches TRBJ2-7 better. CDR1 and CDR2 from the germline V gene are LGHNT and FRNRAP. The CDR3 extends over 15 amino acids.

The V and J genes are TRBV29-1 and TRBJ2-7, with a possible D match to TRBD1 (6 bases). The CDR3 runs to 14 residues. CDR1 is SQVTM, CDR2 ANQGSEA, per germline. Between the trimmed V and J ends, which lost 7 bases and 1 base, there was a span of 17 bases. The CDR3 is CSATTGKWSYEQYF. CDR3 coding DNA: TGCAGCGCCACTACAGGGAAGTGGTCCTACGAGCAGTACTTC.

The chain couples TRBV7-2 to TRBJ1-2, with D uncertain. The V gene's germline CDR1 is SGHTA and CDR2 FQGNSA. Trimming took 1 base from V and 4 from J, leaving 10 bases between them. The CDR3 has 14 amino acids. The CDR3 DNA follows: TGTGCCAGCAGCTTAGGCACCGACACCTATGGCTACACCTTC. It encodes CASSLGTDTYGYTF.

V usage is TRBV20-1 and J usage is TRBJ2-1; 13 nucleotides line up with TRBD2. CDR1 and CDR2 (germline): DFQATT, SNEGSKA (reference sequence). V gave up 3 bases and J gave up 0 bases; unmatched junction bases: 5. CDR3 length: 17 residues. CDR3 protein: CSARGTSGASSYNEQFF. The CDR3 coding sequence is TGCAGTGCTAGGGGGACTAGCGGGGCGAGCTCCTACAATGAGCAGTTCTTC.

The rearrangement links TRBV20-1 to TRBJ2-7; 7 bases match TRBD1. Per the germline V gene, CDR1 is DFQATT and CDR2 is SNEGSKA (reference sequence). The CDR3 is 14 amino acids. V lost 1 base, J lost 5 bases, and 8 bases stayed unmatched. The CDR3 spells CSARVRDRSHEQYF. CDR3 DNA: TGCAGTGCTAGAGTCCGGGACAGATCCCACGAGCAGTACTTC.

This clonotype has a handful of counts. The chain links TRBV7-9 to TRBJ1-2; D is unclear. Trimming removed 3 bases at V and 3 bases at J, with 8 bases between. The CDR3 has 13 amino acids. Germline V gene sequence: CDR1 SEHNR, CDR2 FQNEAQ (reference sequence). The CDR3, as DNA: TGTGCCAGCAGCTTGTCGGGTGACTATGGCTACACCTTC. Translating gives CASSLSGDYGYTF.

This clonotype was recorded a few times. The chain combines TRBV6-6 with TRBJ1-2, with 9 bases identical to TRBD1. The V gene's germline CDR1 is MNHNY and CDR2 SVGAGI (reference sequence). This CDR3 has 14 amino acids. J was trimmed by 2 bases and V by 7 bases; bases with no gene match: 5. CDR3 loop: CASTLTGGNYGYTF. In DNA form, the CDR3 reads TGTGCCAGCACCCTGACAGGGGGGAACTATGGCTACACCTTC.

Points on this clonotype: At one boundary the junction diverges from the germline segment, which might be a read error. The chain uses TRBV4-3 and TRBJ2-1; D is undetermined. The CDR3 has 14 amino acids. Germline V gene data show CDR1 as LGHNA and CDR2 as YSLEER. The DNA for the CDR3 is TGCGCCGGCAGTTCTCCCGGCTCCTACAATGAGCAGTTCTTC. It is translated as CAGSSPGSYNEQFF.

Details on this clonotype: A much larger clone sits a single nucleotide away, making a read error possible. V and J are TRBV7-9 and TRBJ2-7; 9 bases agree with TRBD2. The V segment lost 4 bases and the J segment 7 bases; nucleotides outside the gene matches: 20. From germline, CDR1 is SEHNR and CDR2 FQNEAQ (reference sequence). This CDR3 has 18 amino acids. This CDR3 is CASSSLAGESVVLNEQYF. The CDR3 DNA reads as TGTGCCAGCAGCTCGTTAGCGGGAGAATCGGTTGTTTTGAATGAGCAGTACTTC.

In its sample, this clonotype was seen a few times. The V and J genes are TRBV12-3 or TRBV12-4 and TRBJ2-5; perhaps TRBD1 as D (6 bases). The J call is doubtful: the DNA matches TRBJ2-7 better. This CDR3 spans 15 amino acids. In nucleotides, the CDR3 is TGTGCCAGCAGTTTAAGGCGCAGGGGTATGTTCGAGCAGTACTTC. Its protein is CASSLRRRGMFEQYF.

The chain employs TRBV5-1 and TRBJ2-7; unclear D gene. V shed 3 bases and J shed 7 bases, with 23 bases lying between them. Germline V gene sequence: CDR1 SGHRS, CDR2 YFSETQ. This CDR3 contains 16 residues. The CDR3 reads CASSSPTTTTADEQYF. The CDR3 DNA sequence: TGCGCCAGCAGCTCGCCTACGACCACCACTGCCGATGAGCAGTACTTC.